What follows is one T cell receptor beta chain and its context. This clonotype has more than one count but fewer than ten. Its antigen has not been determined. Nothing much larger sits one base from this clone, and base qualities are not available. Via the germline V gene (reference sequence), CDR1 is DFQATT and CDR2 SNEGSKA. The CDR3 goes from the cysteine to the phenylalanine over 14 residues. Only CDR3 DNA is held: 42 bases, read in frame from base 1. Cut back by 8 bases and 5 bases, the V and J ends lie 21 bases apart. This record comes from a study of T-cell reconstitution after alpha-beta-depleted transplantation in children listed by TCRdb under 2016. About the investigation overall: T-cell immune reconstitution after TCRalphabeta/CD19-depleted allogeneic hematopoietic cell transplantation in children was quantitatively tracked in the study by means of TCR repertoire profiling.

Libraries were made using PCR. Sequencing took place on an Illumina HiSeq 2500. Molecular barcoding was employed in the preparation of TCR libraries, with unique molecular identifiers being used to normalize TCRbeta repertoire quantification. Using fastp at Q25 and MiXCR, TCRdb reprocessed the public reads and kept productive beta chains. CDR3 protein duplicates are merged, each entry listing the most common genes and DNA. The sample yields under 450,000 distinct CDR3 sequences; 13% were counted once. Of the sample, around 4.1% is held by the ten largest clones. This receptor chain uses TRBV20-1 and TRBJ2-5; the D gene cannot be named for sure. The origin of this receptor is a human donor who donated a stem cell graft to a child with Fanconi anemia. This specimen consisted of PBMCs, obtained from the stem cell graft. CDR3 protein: CSPLGRDPVETQYF. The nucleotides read TGCAGTCCCCTGGGTCGTGACCCAGTGGAGACCCAGTACTTC.